Listed below are T cell receptor beta chains from one sample, sequenced in a study of blood T cell repertoires in COVID-19. Assay: immunoSEQ multiplex PCR; the TCRdb copy retains only in-frame clones and omits some. The sample contains about 330,000 clones, about 86% of which appear only once. The specimen sequenced was peripheral blood. All receptors come from a woman between 50 and 59 years old with acute or convalescent COVID-19. Both conserved end residues are part of each CDR3.

>TRBV11-3
CASSPTDFETQYF
>TRBV5-1
CASSLPPDTQYF
>TRBV7-3
CASSLIGSPGVYTDTQYF
>TRBV19
CASSIGQGGTEAFF
>TRBV30
CAWSGAGGAKETQYF
>TRBV24-1
CATSDLVTIIYNEQFF
>TRBV6-5
CASRGGTEAFF
>TRBV4-1
CASSPFPGTSGGTGRQETQYF
>TRBV18
CASSPLTPGHTANTEAFF
>TRBV3-1/TRBV3-2
CASSQGGLRGDYGYTF